This T cell receptor beta chain was obtained from a study of cytomegalovirus exposure and HLA in healthy donors. Looking at the study overall: Early released data comprised tens of millions of unique TCRs from HLA-typed donors.

It was with 60 Vbeta and 13 Jbeta primers that the PCR ran. Sequenced by immunoSEQ multiplex PCR; TCRdb stores in-frame clones only, minus some. This table has about 170,000 clones, 76% appearing once. The length of the CDR3 is 14 residues. The germline V gene has CDR1 SEHNR and CDR2 FQNEAQ (reference sequence). V shed 5 bases and J shed 6 bases, with 14 bases lying between them. The sequence was collected from a female donor in good health and CMV-seronegative. The sample taken for sequencing was PBMCs. This chain links TRBV7-9 with TRBJ1-3; weak D call: TRBD1 (6 bases). The CDR3 coding sequence is TGTGCCAGCAGCCCGGGACACGGTGAAAACACCATATATTTT. This gives the protein CASSPGHGENTIYF.